This T cell receptor beta chain stems from a study of blood T cell repertoires in COVID-19. The J segment lost 2 bases and the V segment lost 4 bases, leaving 10 bases of the junction unmatched. In germline, CDR1 is MNHEY, CDR2 SMNVEV (reference sequence). This CDR3 contains 16 residues. In the source study's methods: Amplifying reference gene primers gave estimates of nucleated cell counts. The table came from immunoSEQ multiplex PCR; TCRdb's copy has only in-frame clones and leaves some out. V and J calls and clone size come straight from that table; D and trimming were deduced from the DNA. The profile shows over 75,000 clones, more than 75% of them singletons.

Sequences were obtained from peripheral blood. The receptor comes from a human donor in a cohort sampled during active COVID-19. The chain recombines TRBV27 with TRBJ2-7; 8 positions agree with TRBD1. As DNA, the CDR3 is TGTGCCAGCAGTTCCCGGACAGGGAAGACGCCCTACGAGCAGTACTTC. Encoded protein: CASSSRTGKTPYEQYF.